Shown below are 28 T cell receptor beta chains from a single sample sequenced in a study of T cells in women clearing cervical HPV infection. TCRdb keeps only in-frame clones here, not all; method: immunoSEQ multiplex PCR. The listing contains 25,000 to 40,000 clones. The sample was blood buffy coat. These receptors were obtained from a woman between 18 and 70 years old with a cervical HPV16 infection that either progressed to CIN3+ or cleared (not recorded which).

About this clone: The observed sequence ends 3 residues before the CDR3 terminus, with the missing tail filled in from the germline J gene. The V call is TRBV19, the J call TRBJ1-5, with unresolved D. The ends were cut back, 6 bases at V and 2 bases at J, with 8 bases in the middle. CDR3 size: 13 residues. Germline-derived CDR1 and CDR2 are LNHDA and SQIVND (reference sequence). Partial CDR3 DNA: TGTGCCAGTAGCCACAGAGGCAATCAGCCC. It encodes CASSHRGNQP. The CDR3 reads in full as CASSHRGNQPQHF.

A note on this clone: The read ends 3 residues early relative to the CDR3; the germline J gene fills the gap. The chain carries TRBV10-1 and TRBJ1-6; D is ambiguous. The V end lost 6 bases, the J end lost 10 bases, and 13 bases lay between the germline ends. The germline V gene encodes CDR1 WNHNN and CDR2 SYGVQD (reference sequence). The CDR3 has 13 residues. CDR3: CASRRVFKSPLHF. The covered CDR3 bases are TGCGCCAGCAGACGGGTTTTTAAATCACCC.

Partial CDR3 DNA: TGTGCCAGCAGTCGTACAGGGGGAGTGGACAATGAG. Protein sequence: CASSRTGGVDNE. Given in full, the CDR3 is CASSRTGGVDNEQFF. The chain has TRBV12-3 or TRBV12-4 and TRBJ2-1, with 8 bases lining up with TRBD1. Read sequence stops 3 residues before the CDR3 end, and the germline J gene provides the missing end. V dropped 5 bases and J dropped 5; count of bases not matched to a gene: 8. The CDR3 sequence is 15 residues long.

In the case of this clone: The sequence runs out 3 residues before the end of the CDR3; the remainder is reconstructed from the germline J gene. This rearrangement joins TRBV30 to TRBJ1-2, with D possibly TRBD1 on 6 matching bases. Per germline, CDR1 GTSNPN and CDR2 SVGIG (reference sequence). CDR3 length: 16 residues. This CDR3 is CAWSVGRTAVPYDYTF. The CDR3 bases that were read are TGTGCCTGGAGTGTAGGGCGGACAGCCGTTCCCTACGAC.

With regard to this clone: The read gets to within 3 residues of the CDR3 end, and the germline J gene fills in the rest. V is TRBV20-1 and J is TRBJ2-7; 8 nucleotides match TRBD2. V lost 2 bases to trimming and J lost 3 bases; unmatched junction nucleotides: 9. This CDR3 is 15 amino acids long. CDR1 DFQATT and CDR2 SNEGSKA come from the germline V gene (reference sequence). CDR3 amino acids: CSARPNLAGIYEQYF. The DNA read from the CDR3 is TGCAGTGCTAGACCGAACCTAGCGGGCATCTACGAG.

On this clone: The DNA ends 3 residues before the CDR3 does, and the rest of the CDR3 is filled in from the germline J gene. The chain employs TRBV5-1 and TRBJ2-3; maybe TRBD2 (6 bases). The CDR3 runs 15 residues. V lost 2 bases to trimming and J lost 1 base, with 11 bases between them. From germline, CDR1 is SGHRS and CDR2 YFSETQ. The CDR3: CASSFRDSGTDTQYF. The DNA read from the CDR3 is TGCGCCAGCAGCTTCCGGGACTCAGGCACAGATACG.

Details on this clone: The read comes to an end 3 residues before the CDR3 does, leaving the germline J gene to fill in the end. The chain employs TRBV19 and TRBJ1-5, with 7 bases aligning to TRBD1. Trimming at V came to 4 bases and at J to 6 bases, leaving 9 bases not matched to a gene. The germline V gene has CDR1 LNHDA and CDR2 SQIVND (reference sequence). The CDR3 covers 15 residues. CDR3 DNA, as far as it was read: TGTGCCAGTAGTACATCTGACAGGGCGGGTCAGCCC. Translated, it gives CASSTSDRAGQP. The CDR3, in full, reads CASSTSDRAGQPQHF.

As to this clone: The CDR3 extends 3 residues past the end of the read, so its final part is completed from the germline J gene. The chain joins TRBV5-6 to TRBJ1-2; tentative D call: TRBD1 (6 bases). Germline values: CDR1 SGHDT, CDR2 YYEEEE. There are 15 residues in the CDR3. The germline V and J ends were trimmed by 0 bases and 2 bases, with 11 bases remaining between them. The CDR3 is CASSLGAGANYGYTF. The DNA read from the CDR3 is TGTGCCAGCAGCTTGGGGGCAGGGGCCAACTATGGC.

About this clone itself: The read gets to within 3 residues of the CDR3 end, and the germline J gene fills in the rest. This chain joins TRBV30 and TRBJ2-3; 8 bases are a match to TRBD1. Germline V gene lookup returns CDR1 GTSNPN and CDR2 SVGIG (reference sequence). There are 14 residues in the CDR3. CDR3 bases read: TGTGCCTGGAGTTACAGGGGGAGCAATCAGCCG. Its translation: CAWSYRGSNQP. The entire CDR3 protein reads CAWSYRGSNQPQYF.

This chain's CDR3 is CAISSGSNTEAFF. The CDR3 DNA, read in part, is TGTGCCATCAGTTCAGGGTCCAACACTGAA. V and J are TRBV10-3 and TRBJ1-1, with TRBD1 as a possible D gene (5 bases). The read gets to within 3 residues of the CDR3 end, and the germline J gene fills in the rest. V lost 5 bases and J lost 2, with 9 bases in between. The CDR3 covers 13 residues. Germline V lookup: CDR1 ENHRY, CDR2 SYGVKD.

The CDR3 protein is CASSPRVGEKLFF. The sequenced part of the CDR3 DNA is TGTGCCAGCAGCCCCAGGGTAGGAGAAAAG. The genes are TRBV7-7 and TRBJ2-2; tentative D call: TRBD1 (5 bases). With the read ending 3 residues before the CDR3 end, the germline J gene is used to fill in that end. The CDR3 has 13 residues. The germline V gene has CDR1 SSHAT and CDR2 FNYEAQ (reference sequence). The whole variable domain, remainder taken from reference TRBV7-7 and TRBJ2-2, is GAGVSQSPRYKVTKRGQDVTLRCDPISSHATLYWYQQALGQGPEFLTYFNYEAQPDKSGLPSDRFSAERPEGSISTLTIQRTEQRDSAMYRCASSPRVGEKLFFGEGSRLTVL.

On this clone: The CDR3 end falls 3 residues outside the read, so it is completed with the germline J gene. The J gene is TRBJ2-5, the V gene TRBV11-2; D may be TRBD2 (5 bases). The CDR3 is 15 residues long. V was shortened by 1 base and J by 5 bases, with 14 bases between the two germline ends. The germline CDR1 and CDR2 sequences are SGHAT and FQNNGV. CDR3: CASSLVRPPGETQYF. The sequenced CDR3 bases are TGTGCCAGCAGCTTAGTTCGCCCCCCGGGGGAGACC.

Of note for this clone: Read data end 3 residues before the CDR3 end; the end is taken from the germline J gene. The chain recombines TRBV5-5 with TRBJ1-6; 7 bases map to TRBD1. The CDR3 length is 14 residues. J gave up 9 bases and V 2 bases, and 5 bases lay outside the gene matches. Germline CDR1 is SGHKS and CDR2 is YYEKEE (reference sequence). CDR3 protein: CASSFTGVGSPLHF. CDR3 bases read: TGTGCCAGCAGCTTTACAGGGGTTGGTTCACCC.

As concerns this clone: The sequence runs out 3 residues before the end of the CDR3; the remainder is reconstructed from the germline J gene. The V gene is TRBV5-1, the J gene TRBJ2-1; TRBD2 matches at 7 bases. V was clipped by 1 base and J by 9 bases; unmatched bases: 4. The CDR3 loop spans 13 amino acids. Looked up from germline, CDR1 is SGHRS and CDR2 is YFSETQ. The chain's CDR3 is CASSLNSGREQFF. The covered CDR3 bases are TGCGCCAGCAGCTTGAATAGCGGGCGTGAG.

On this clone itself: The CDR3 is cut off 3 residues early in the read; its end comes from the germline J gene. The genes are TRBV10-3 and TRBJ1-4, with TRBD1 identical over 7 bases. Germline lookup yields CDR1 ENHRY and CDR2 SYGVKD. The length of the CDR3 is 15 residues. The CDR3 bases that were read are TGTGCCATCAGTAGGACAGGAGGTGCCGATTCACCA. Amino acids: CAISRTGGADSP. The entire CDR3 is CAISRTGGADSPLFF.

Details on this clone: The DNA ends 3 residues before the CDR3 does, and the rest of the CDR3 is filled in from the germline J gene. The rearrangement links TRBV7-3 to TRBJ1-1; 9 bases are shared with TRBD1. CDR1 and CDR2 from the germline V gene are SGHTA and FQGTGA. The CDR3 spans 13 residues. The J segment lost 4 bases and the V segment lost 5 bases, leaving 2 bases of the junction unmatched. Partial CDR3 DNA: TGTGCCAGCAGCCCACAGGGGGCCACTGAA. It translates to CASSPQGATE. In full, the CDR3 is CASSPQGATEAFF.

With respect to this clone: From the germline J gene comes the end of the CDR3, since the read stops 3 residues before it. V usage is TRBV5-4 and J usage is TRBJ1-2; tentatively, D is TRBD1 (5 bases). Per the germline V gene, CDR1 is SGHNT and CDR2 is YYREEE (reference sequence). CDR3 length equals 13 residues. CDR3 loop: CASSPRVGEGYTF. CDR3 DNA, as far as it was read: TGTGCCAGCAGCCCACGGGTAGGGGAAGGC.

For this clone: The CDR3 goes on 3 residues after the read ends, and that part is filled in from the germline J gene. The rearrangement joins TRBV28 to TRBJ2-2; 12 bases agree with TRBD1. Germline assignment: CDR1 MDHEN and CDR2 SYDVKM. There are 14 residues in the CDR3. CDR3 residues: CATRGGTGGEKLFF. CDR3 DNA, as far as it was read: TGTGCCACGCGGGGGGGGACAGGGGGCGAAAAG.

To note about this clone: The DNA ends 3 residues before the CDR3 does, and the rest of the CDR3 is filled in from the germline J gene. V usage is TRBV2 and J usage is TRBJ1-2; no firm D call. Germline CDR1 reads SNHLY; CDR2 reads FYNNEI. The CDR3 consists of 11 residues. The CDR3 DNA, read in part, is TGTGCCAGCAGTGCTTCAGTTTTC. Protein sequence: CASSASVF. The full CDR3 protein is CASSASVFYTF.

Note on this clone: Sequencing ends 3 residues short of the CDR3 end; the germline J gene provides the rest. The chain carries TRBV19 and TRBJ2-6; TRBD1 is a possible D gene (6 bases). The CDR3 contains 14 residues. Germline V gene lookup returns CDR1 LNHDA and CDR2 SQIVND (reference sequence). V was clipped by 7 bases and J by 3 bases, with 10 bases between them. This CDR3 reads CASKDSIGANVLTF. Partial CDR3 DNA: TGTGCCAGTAAGGACAGCATTGGGGCCAACGTC.

As regards this clone: The read terminates 3 residues before the CDR3 end, so the remaining end is supplied by the germline J gene. The chain is built from TRBV30 and TRBJ1-1; 11 bases are shared with TRBD1. Per the germline V gene, CDR1 is GTSNPN and CDR2 is SVGIG (reference sequence). V gave up 4 bases and J gave up 3 bases; unmatched junction bases: 4. The CDR3 spans 14 residues. The sequenced CDR3 bases are TGTGCCTGGATCCGGGACAGGGGGGACACTGAA. It specifies CAWIRDRGDTE. The complete CDR3 sequence is CAWIRDRGDTEAFF.

For this clone: The CDR3 goes on 3 residues after the read ends, and that part is filled in from the germline J gene. Other DNA sequences in this specimen translate into the identical CDR3. This chain uses TRBV20-1 with TRBJ2-5; no definite D call. The germline CDR1 and CDR2 sequences are DFQATT and SNEGSKA (reference sequence). Trimming shortened V by 2 bases and J by 7 bases, and 14 bases separated the two germline ends. The CDR3 is 13 residues long. The CDR3 bases that were read are TGCAGTGCTAGACCCTTGGCAGGCTCGACC. It encodes CSARPLAGST. The entire CDR3 reads CSARPLAGSTQYF.

This clone is labeled medium-sized (0.01 to 0.1%) based on frequency. The observed sequence ends 3 residues before the CDR3 terminus, with the missing tail filled in from the germline J gene. This chain links TRBV12-5 with TRBJ2-7, with D possibly matching TRBD1 (6 bases). Germline CDR1 LGHNT, CDR2 FRNRAP. Trimming stripped 9 bases from V and 1 base from J, with 13 bases between. The CDR3 runs to 13 residues. The CDR3 here is CARTGNDSYEQYF. The part of the CDR3 DNA that was read is TGTGCTAGAACAGGGAATGATTCCTACGAG.

To note about this clone: The read ends 3 residues shy of where the CDR3 ends; the end is completed using the germline J gene. The chain links TRBV11-3 to TRBJ2-2, with TRBD1 matching 8 bases. The CDR3 length is 15 residues. With 3 bases clipped from V and 4 bases from J, the junction kept 4 bases outside the gene matches. Germline CDR1 and CDR2: SGHNT and YENEEA. CDR3 region: CASSFRQGPTGELFF. CDR3 DNA (partial): TGTGCCAGCAGCTTCAGACAGGGGCCCACCGGGGAG.

As for this clone: The read gets to within 3 residues of the CDR3 end, and the germline J gene fills in the rest. The rearrangement joins TRBV7-6 to TRBJ1-6, with unresolved D. This CDR3 spans 14 amino acids. Trimming stripped 1 base from V and 8 bases from J, with 9 bases between. Per germline, CDR1 SGHVS and CDR2 FNYEAQ. This CDR3 reads CASSLGTDDSPLHF. Partial CDR3 DNA: TGTGCCAGCAGCTTAGGGACTGACGATTCACCC. The full variable domain, completed using reference TRBV7-6 and TRBJ1-6, is GAGVSQSPRYKVTKRGQDVALRCDPISGHVSLYWYRQALGQGPEFLTYFNYEAQQDKSGLPNDRFSAERPEGSISTLTIQRTEQRDSAMYRCASSLGTDDSPLHFGNGTRLTVT.

To note about this clone: The read halts 3 residues ahead of the CDR3 end, with the missing end drawn from the germline J gene. The chain recombines TRBV5-1 with TRBJ2-4, with D possibly TRBD1 on 5 matching bases. Germline CDR1 is SGHRS and CDR2 is YFSETQ. The CDR3 is 15 residues long. The part of the CDR3 DNA that was read is TGCGCCAGCAGCTTCGTCGCGCAGGGTGGCTATGGT. Amino acid sequence: CASSFVAQGGYG. The full CDR3 protein reads CASSFVAQGGYGQYF.

Concerning this clone itself: The CDR3 end is not reached by the read, which stops 3 residues before it; the germline J gene fills it in. The chain employs TRBV30 and TRBJ1-2; D possibly corresponds to TRBD1 (5 bases). The CDR3 sequence is 12 residues long. Germline-derived CDR1 and CDR2 are GTSNPN and SVGIG (reference sequence). V was clipped by 3 bases and J by 4 bases, with 9 bases between them. The CDR3: CAWSAGSYGYTF. The CDR3 DNA, read in part, is TGTGCCTGGAGCGCAGGGAGCTATGGC.

A word on this clone: The CDR3 extends 3 residues past the end of the read, so its final part is completed from the germline J gene. J is TRBJ2-3 and V is TRBV6-1, with TRBD2 matching over 11 bases. Trimming removed 2 bases from V and 0 bases from J; junction bases left unmatched: 4. The V gene's germline CDR1 is MNHNS and CDR2 SASEGT. The CDR3 loop spans 17 amino acids. The CDR3 loop reads CASSETSGGTSTDTQYF. The CDR3 DNA, read in part, is TGTGCCAGCAGTGAAACTAGCGGGGGAACTAGCACAGATACG.